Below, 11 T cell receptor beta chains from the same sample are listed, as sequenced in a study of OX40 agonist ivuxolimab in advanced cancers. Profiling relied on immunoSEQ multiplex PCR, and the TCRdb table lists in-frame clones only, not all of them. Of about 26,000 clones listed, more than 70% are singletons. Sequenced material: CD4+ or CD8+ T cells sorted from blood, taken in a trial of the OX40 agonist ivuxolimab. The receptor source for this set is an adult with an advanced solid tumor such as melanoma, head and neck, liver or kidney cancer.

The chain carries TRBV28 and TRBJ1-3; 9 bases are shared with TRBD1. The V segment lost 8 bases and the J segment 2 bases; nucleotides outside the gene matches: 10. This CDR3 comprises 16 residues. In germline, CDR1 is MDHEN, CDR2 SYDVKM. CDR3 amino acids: CASRNTQGAAGNTIYF. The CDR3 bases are TGTGCCAGCCGAAATACACAGGGGGCCGCTGGAAACACCATATATTTT.

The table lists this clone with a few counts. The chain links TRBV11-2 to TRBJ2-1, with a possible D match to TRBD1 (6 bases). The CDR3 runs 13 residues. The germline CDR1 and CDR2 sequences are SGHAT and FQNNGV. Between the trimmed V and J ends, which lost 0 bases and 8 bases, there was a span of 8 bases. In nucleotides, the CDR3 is TGTGCCAGCAGCTTAGACAGGGGCGATGAGCAGTTCTTC. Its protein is CASSLDRGDEQFF. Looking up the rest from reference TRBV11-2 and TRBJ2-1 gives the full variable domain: EAGVAQSPRYKIIEKRQSVAFWCNPISGHATLYWYQQILGQGPKLLIQFQNNGVVDDSQLPKDRFSAERLKGVDSTLKIQPAKLEDSAVYLCASSLDRGDEQFFGPGTRLTVL.

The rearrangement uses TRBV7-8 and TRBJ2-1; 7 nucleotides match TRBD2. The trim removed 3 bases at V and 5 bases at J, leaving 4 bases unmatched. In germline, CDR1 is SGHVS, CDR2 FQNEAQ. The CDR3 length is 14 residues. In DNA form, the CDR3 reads TGTGCCAGCAGCTTCGGGGGGTTTGACAATGAGCAGTTCTTC. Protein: CASSFGGFDNEQFF.

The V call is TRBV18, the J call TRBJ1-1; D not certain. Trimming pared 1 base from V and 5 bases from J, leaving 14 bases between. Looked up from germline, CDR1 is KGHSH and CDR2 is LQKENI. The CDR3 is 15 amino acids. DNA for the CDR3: TGTGCCAGCTCACCACAAACGCCCGACTTGACTGAAGCTTTCTTT. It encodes CASSPQTPDLTEAFF.

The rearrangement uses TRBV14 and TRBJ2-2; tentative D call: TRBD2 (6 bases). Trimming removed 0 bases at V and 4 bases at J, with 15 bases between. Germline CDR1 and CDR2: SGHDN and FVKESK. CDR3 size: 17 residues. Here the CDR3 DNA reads TGTGCCAGCAGCCAAGATCGCGGCAGGGACTTCACCGGGGAGCTGTTTTTT. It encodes CASSQDRGRDFTGELFF.

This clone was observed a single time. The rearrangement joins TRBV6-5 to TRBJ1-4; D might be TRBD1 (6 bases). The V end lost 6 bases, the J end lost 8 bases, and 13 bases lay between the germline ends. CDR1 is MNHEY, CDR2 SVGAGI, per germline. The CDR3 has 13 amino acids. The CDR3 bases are TGTGCCAGCAGACCCACAGGGCGGGAAAAACTGTTTTTT. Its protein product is CASRPTGREKLFF.

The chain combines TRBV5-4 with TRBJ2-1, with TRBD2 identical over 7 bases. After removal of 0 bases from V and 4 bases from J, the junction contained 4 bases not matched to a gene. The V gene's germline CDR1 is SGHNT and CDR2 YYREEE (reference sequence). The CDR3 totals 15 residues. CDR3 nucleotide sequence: TGTGCCAGCAGCTTGGGAGGGACTACATACAATGAGCAGTTCTTC. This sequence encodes CASSLGGTTYNEQFF.

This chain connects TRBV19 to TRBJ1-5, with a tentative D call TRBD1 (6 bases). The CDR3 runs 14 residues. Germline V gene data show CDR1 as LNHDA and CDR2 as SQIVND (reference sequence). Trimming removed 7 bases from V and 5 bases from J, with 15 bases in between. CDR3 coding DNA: TGTGCCAGTAACGCAGGGGCGTGGGATCAGCCCCAGCATTTT. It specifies CASNAGAWDQPQHF.

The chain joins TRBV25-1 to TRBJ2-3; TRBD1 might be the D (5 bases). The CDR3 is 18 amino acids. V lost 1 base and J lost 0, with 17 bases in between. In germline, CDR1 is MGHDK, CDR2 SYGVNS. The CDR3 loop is CASSELDPDSTSTDTQYF. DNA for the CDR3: TGTGCCAGCAGTGAATTAGATCCTGACAGTACTAGCACAGATACGCAGTATTTT.

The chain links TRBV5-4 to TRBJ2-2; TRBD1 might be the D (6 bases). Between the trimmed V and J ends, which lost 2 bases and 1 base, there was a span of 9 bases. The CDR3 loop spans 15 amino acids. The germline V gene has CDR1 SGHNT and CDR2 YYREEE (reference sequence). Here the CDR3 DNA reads TGTGCCAGCAGCTTAAGGACAGTGAACACCGGGGAGCTGTTTTTT. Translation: CASSLRTVNTGELFF.

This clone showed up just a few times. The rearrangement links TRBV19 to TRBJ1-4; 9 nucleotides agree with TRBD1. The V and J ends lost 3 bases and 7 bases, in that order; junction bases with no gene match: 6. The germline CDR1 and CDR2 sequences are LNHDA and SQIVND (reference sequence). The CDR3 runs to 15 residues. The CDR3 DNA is TGTGCCAGTAGTATGCAGGGACAGGGCCTTGAAAAACTGTTTTTT. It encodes CASSMQGQGLEKLFF.